This passage covers 21 T cell receptor beta chains from one sample sequenced in a study of cytomegalovirus exposure and HLA in healthy donors. The PCR contained 60 Vbeta and 13 Jbeta primers. TCRdb's table, derived via immunoSEQ multiplex PCR, lists solely in-frame clones and lacks some. The sample carries 95,000 to 130,000 clones, about four fifths recorded once. What was sequenced was PBMCs. The receptors stem from a young woman in good health and CMV-seronegative.

This chain links TRBV15 with TRBJ1-4, with 9 positions matching TRBD1. Germline CDR1 and CDR2: LNHNV and YYDKDF (reference sequence). The CDR3 extends over 17 amino acids. The V segment lost 1 base and the J segment 7 bases; nucleotides outside the gene matches: 10. The DNA of the CDR3 is TGTGCCACCAGCAGAGTACCAAGGGACAGGGTTAGTGAAAAACTGTTTTTT. Translating it yields CATSRVPRDRVSEKLFF.

This clone was detected only a few times. The V and J genes are TRBV6-1 and TRBJ1-5; no definite D call. This CDR3 is 15 amino acids long. The V end lost 1 base, the J end lost 7 bases, and 14 bases lay between the germline ends. The germline V gene encodes CDR1 MNHNS and CDR2 SASEGT. CDR3: CASSEESSGGQPQHF. The CDR3 bases are TGTGCCAGCAGTGAAGAGTCGTCGGGAGGACAGCCCCAGCATTTT.

The J gene is TRBJ2-7, the V gene TRBV5-1; 8 bases match TRBD2. The germline V gene has CDR1 SGHRS and CDR2 YFSETQ. V gave up 2 bases and J gave up 1 base; unmatched junction bases: 14. CDR3 length: 18 amino acids. In DNA form, the CDR3 reads TGCGCCAGCAGCTTAAGGACTAGCAGGGAGTTTGGGTCCTACGAGCAGTACTTC. Amino acid sequence: CASSLRTSREFGSYEQYF.

In this sample, this clone turned up once. J is TRBJ1-1 and V is TRBV28; D not resolved. With 6 bases removed from V and 6 bases from J, the gap between germline ends came to 11 bases. The germline V gene encodes CDR1 MDHEN and CDR2 SYDVKM. The CDR3 consists of 12 residues. CDR3 nucleotide sequence: TGTGCCAGCAGCAGAGGGCGCCCTGAAGCTTTCTTT. Its protein is CASSRGRPEAFF.

The chain links TRBV19 to TRBJ2-1; possibly TRBD1 for D (5 bases). Trimming took off 2 bases at V and 0 bases at J, with 11 bases between the two ends. Per the germline V gene, CDR1 is LNHDA and CDR2 is SQIVND (reference sequence). This CDR3 has 16 amino acids. The CDR3 DNA is TGTGCCAGTAGTATAAGGGGAAGTAGCTCCTACAATGAGCAGTTCTTC. This translates into CASSIRGSSSYNEQFF.

The rearrangement links TRBV6-4 to TRBJ1-1; D may be TRBD1 (5 bases). The V gene lost 2 bases and the J gene lost 4 bases, with 8 bases spanning the gap. The CDR3 length is 13 residues. Germline V gene lookup returns CDR1 MRHNA and CDR2 SNTAGT. Here the CDR3 reads CASSDRGSTEAFF. CDR3 coding DNA: TGTGCCAGCAGTGACAGGGGAAGCACTGAAGCTTTCTTT.

The chain recombines TRBV5-1 with TRBJ2-7, with 8 bases matching TRBD1. Germline CDR1 is SGHRS and CDR2 is YFSETQ. The CDR3 spans 13 residues. V lost 6 bases to trimming and J lost 5 bases; unmatched junction nucleotides: 7. The CDR3: CASTTLQGDEQYF. In DNA form, the CDR3 reads TGCGCCAGCACAACGCTACAGGGGGACGAGCAGTACTTC.

This clone was counted only a few times. J is TRBJ2-1 and V is TRBV6-6, with D maybe TRBD2 (6 bases). This CDR3 is built from 14 residues. The germline gives CDR1 MNHNY, CDR2 SVGAGI (reference sequence). V lost 8 bases and J 3 bases, leaving 14 bases between the germline ends. CDR3 DNA sequence: TGTGCCAGCGGCGGGGTGGCAGGCTACAATGAGCAGTTCTTC. It translates to CASGGVAGYNEQFF.

This clone was detected a few times. The chain combines TRBV5-4 with TRBJ2-1, with 8 bases lining up with TRBD1. With 1 base clipped from V and 5 bases from J, the junction kept 5 bases outside the gene matches. In germline, CDR1 is SGHNT, CDR2 YYREEE (reference sequence). This CDR3 spans 15 amino acids. CDR3 sequence reads: CASSLRDRLNNEQFF. The CDR3 DNA follows: TGTGCCAGCAGCTTGCGGGACAGGCTAAACAATGAGCAGTTCTTC.

The chain is built from TRBV9 and TRBJ2-7; tentatively, D is TRBD1 (6 bases). Germline V CDR1 and CDR2: SGDLS, YYNGEE. V lost 2 bases to trimming and J lost 4 bases, with 10 bases between them. The CDR3 length is 13 residues. CDR3 loop: CASSVDTGYEQYF. As DNA, the CDR3 is TGTGCCAGCAGCGTGGATACAGGGTACGAGCAGTACTTC.

J is TRBJ2-3 and V is TRBV6-6; TRBD2 matches 10 bases. The CDR3 is made up of 16 amino acids. In germline, CDR1 is MNHNY, CDR2 SVGAGI (reference sequence). J gave up 6 bases and V 2 bases, and 8 bases lay outside the gene matches. This CDR3 reads CASSYDQRGGQDTQYF. CDR3 in DNA: TGTGCCAGCAGTTACGACCAGCGGGGGGGCCAGGATACGCAGTATTTT.

The J gene is TRBJ2-7, the V gene TRBV9; 10 positions match TRBD2. CDR1 is SGDLS, CDR2 YYNGEE, per germline. The trim removed 4 bases at V and 1 base at J, leaving 5 bases unmatched. This CDR3 has 15 residues. As DNA, the CDR3 is TGTGCCAGCAGCCCTTCTAGCGGGGGATCCTACGAGCAGTACTTC. Amino acids: CASSPSSGGSYEQYF.

In its sample, this clone was seen once. V usage is TRBV4-1 and J usage is TRBJ2-5, with 13 bases lining up with TRBD2. The CDR3 is 15 amino acids. CDR1 MGHRA and CDR2 YSYEKL come from the germline V gene. Trimming removed 0 bases from V and 5 bases from J; junction bases left unmatched: 0. CDR3 sequence: CASSQEGLAGETQYF. CDR3 DNA sequence: TGCGCCAGCAGCCAAGAGGGACTAGCGGGGGAGACCCAGTACTTC.

This clone was detected a few times. J is TRBJ1-1 and V is TRBV29-1; the match to TRBD1 covers 10 bases. The length of the CDR3 is 14 residues. J was trimmed by 3 bases and V by 3 bases; bases with no gene match: 4. Germline assignment: CDR1 SQVTM and CDR2 ANQGSEA. DNA for the CDR3: TGCAGCGTTGAGACAGGGGGCGCGGACACTGAAGCTTTCTTT. Protein sequence: CSVETGGADTEAFF.

The chain has TRBV7-6 and TRBJ1-4, with D possibly TRBD1 on 5 matching bases. The CDR3 spans 16 residues. V lost 0 bases, J lost 7 bases, and 15 bases lay in between. Germline V gene data show CDR1 as SGHVS and CDR2 as FNYEAQ. CDR3 sequence reads: CASSLAVLRGGEKLFF. CDR3 nucleotides: TGTGCCAGCAGCTTAGCGGTTCTGAGGGGAGGTGAAAAACTGTTTTTT.

The V and J genes are TRBV7-9 and TRBJ2-1; 9 bases are a match to TRBD2. CDR3 length: 16 amino acids. Germline V gene sequence: CDR1 SEHNR, CDR2 FQNEAQ (reference sequence). Trimming removed 5 bases from V and 2 bases from J; junction bases left unmatched: 7. The CDR3 DNA reads as TGTGCCAGCAGCCGAGCTCTAGCGGGGACCTACAATGAGCAGTTCTTC. Its translation: CASSRALAGTYNEQFF.

The gene calls are TRBV30 and TRBJ1-6; D may be TRBD1 (5 bases). Germline CDR1 is GTSNPN and CDR2 is SVGIG (reference sequence). Trimming took off 1 base at V and 6 bases at J, with 7 bases between the two ends. The length of the CDR3 is 13 residues. CDR3 residues: CAWSGGVNSPLHF. The CDR3 DNA sequence: TGTGCCTGGAGTGGGGGGGTTAATTCACCCCTCCACTTT.

This chain joins TRBV2 and TRBJ1-6, with 8 bases aligning to TRBD1. The CDR3 has 15 residues. Germline V CDR1 and CDR2: SNHLY, FYNNEI. After removal of 1 base from V and 7 bases from J, the junction contained 3 bases not matched to a gene. For the CDR3, the DNA is TGTGCCAGCAGTGAAGACAGGGGGGGGAATTCACCCCTCCACTTT. This codes for CASSEDRGGNSPLHF.

The genes are TRBV9 and TRBJ1-1, with TRBD1 identical over 7 bases. CDR3 length: 15 amino acids. Germline values: CDR1 SGDLS, CDR2 YYNGEE. The junction had 4 bases not matched to a gene; V was cut back by 2 bases and J by 0 bases. CDR3 sequence (DNA): TGTGCCAGCAGCGTTCAGGGGGTCATGAACACTGAAGCTTTCTTT. Amino acid sequence: CASSVQGVMNTEAFF. The full variable domain, with the rest looked up from reference TRBV9 and TRBJ1-1, is DSGVTQTPKHLITATGQRVTLRCSPRSGDLSVYWYQQSLDQGLQFLIQYYNGEERAKGNILERFSAQQFPDLHSELNLSSLELGDSALYFCASSVQGVMNTEAFFGQGTRLTVV.

This clone was recorded only once. The chain joins TRBV27 to TRBJ1-2; D gene unclear. This CDR3 region has 15 residues. Trimming cost V 5 bases and J 7 bases, with 20 bases left between them. In germline, CDR1 is MNHEY, CDR2 SMNVEV (reference sequence). The CDR3 DNA sequence: TGTGCCAGCAGTCCCCAACCGGGAGGGCGTGGTGGCTACACCTTC. Protein sequence: CASSPQPGGRGGYTF.

This chain uses TRBV7-9 with TRBJ1-2; 8 nucleotides agree with TRBD1. Germline V gives CDR1 SEHNR, CDR2 FQNEAQ (reference sequence). The CDR3 spans 16 residues. The V gene end was trimmed by 3 bases and the J gene end by 2 bases; junction bases not matched to a gene: 8. This CDR3 is CASSFNSRGRNYGYTF. The CDR3 DNA follows: TGTGCCAGCAGCTTTAACTCCAGGGGGCGCAACTATGGCTACACCTTC.